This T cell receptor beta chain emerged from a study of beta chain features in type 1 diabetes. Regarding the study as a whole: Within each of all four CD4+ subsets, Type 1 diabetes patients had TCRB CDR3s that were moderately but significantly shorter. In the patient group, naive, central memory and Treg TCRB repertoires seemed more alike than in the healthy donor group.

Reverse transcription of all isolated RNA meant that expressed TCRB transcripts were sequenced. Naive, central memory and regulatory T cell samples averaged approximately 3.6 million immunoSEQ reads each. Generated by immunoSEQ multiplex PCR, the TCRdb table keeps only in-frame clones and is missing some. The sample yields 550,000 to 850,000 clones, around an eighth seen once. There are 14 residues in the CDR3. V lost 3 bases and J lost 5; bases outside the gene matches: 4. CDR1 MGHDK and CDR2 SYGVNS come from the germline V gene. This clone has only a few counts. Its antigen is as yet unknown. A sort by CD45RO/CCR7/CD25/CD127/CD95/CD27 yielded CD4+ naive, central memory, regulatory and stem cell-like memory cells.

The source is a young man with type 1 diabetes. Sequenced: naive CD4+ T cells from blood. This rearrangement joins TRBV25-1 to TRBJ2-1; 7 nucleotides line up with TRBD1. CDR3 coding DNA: TGTGCCAGCAGTGACTTGACAGGGAACAATGAGCAGTTCTTC. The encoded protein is CASSDLTGNNEQFF.